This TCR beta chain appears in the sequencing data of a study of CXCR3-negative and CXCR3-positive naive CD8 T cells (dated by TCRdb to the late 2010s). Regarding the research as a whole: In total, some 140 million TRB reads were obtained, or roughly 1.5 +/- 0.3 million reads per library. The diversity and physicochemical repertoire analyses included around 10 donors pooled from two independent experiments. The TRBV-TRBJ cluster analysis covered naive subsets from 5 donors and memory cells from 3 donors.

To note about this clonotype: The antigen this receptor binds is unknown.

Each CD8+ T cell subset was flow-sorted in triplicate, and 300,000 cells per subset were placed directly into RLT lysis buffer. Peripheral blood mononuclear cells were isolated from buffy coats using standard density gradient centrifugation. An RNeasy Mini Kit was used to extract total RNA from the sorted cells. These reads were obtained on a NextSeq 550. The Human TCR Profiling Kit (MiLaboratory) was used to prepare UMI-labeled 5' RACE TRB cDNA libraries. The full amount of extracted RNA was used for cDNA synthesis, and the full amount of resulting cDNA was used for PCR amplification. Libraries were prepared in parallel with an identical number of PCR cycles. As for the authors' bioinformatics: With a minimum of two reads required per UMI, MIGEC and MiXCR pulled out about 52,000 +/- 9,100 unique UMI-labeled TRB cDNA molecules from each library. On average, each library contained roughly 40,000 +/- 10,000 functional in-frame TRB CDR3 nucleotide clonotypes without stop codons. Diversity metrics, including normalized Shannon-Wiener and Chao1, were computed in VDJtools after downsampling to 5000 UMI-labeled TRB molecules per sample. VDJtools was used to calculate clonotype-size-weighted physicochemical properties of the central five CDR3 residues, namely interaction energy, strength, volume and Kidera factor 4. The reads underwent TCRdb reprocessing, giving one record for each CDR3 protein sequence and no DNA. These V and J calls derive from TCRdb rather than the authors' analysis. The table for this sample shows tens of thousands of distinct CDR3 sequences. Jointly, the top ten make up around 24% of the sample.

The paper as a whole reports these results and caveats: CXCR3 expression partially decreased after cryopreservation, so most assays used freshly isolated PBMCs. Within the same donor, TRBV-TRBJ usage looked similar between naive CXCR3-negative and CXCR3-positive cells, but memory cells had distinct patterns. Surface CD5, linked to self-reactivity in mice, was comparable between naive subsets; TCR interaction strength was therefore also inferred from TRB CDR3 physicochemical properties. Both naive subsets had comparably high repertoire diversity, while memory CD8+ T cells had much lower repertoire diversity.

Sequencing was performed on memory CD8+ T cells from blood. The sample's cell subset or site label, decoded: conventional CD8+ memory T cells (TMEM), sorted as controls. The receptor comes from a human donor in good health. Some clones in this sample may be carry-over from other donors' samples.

Here the CDR3 is given as CASSSENQETQYF. This sequence uses TRBV7-7 and TRBJ2-5. From its cysteine to its phenylalanine, the CDR3 spans 13 amino acids. The DNA is unrecorded. Taken from the germline V gene (reference sequence), the CDR1 and CDR2 loops are SSHAT and FNYEAQ.